This TCR beta chain was obtained from a study of OX40 agonist ivuxolimab in advanced cancers. In germline, CDR1 is KGHSH, CDR2 LQKENI. Trimming shortened V by 3 bases and J by 0 bases, and 9 bases separated the two germline ends. This CDR3 is built from 14 residues. Study findings and constraints: Averaging showed that CD8+ T cells had more expanded clones than CD4+ did.

Produced via immunoSEQ multiplex PCR; TCRdb's table is partial and in-frame only. In the table there are approximately 59,000 clones, about nine tenths of which are singletons. Autoimmune disease history or systemic immunosuppression excluded patients. The sampling schedule covered blood at baseline, cycle 4 day 1, and cycle 7 day 1. Note on this clone: Its antigen is unidentified.

The clonotype originates from an adult with an advanced solid tumor such as melanoma, head and neck, liver or kidney cancer. The rearrangement links TRBV18 to TRBJ2-7; D unclear. This specimen was CD4+ or CD8+ T cells sorted from blood, taken in a trial of the OX40 agonist ivuxolimab. CDR3 coding DNA: TGTGCCAGCTCACCTCAACGGAGCTCCTACGAGCAGTACTTC. Translation gives CASSPQRSSYEQYF.